The 2 T cell receptor beta chains presented below share a single source sample, sequenced in a study of blood T cell repertoires in COVID-19. TCRdb's copy holds only in-frame clones and misses some; the assay was immunoSEQ multiplex PCR. The data show some 140,000 clones, 65% to 90% seen once. The sequenced sample consisted of peripheral blood. Source of these receptors: a woman in her sixties with COVID-19, enrolled during active disease.

The rearrangement uses TRBV29-1 and TRBJ2-1, with D possibly matching TRBD1 (5 bases). V was clipped by 7 bases and J by 6 bases, with 16 bases between them. The CDR3 is made up of 13 amino acids. Germline CDR1 reads SQVTM; CDR2 reads ANQGSEA. The CDR3 region is CSADYPDTNEQFF. CDR3 nucleotides: TGCAGCGCCGATTATCCGGACACCAATGAGCAGTTCTTC.

V usage is TRBV19 and J usage is TRBJ2-1, with 11 bases fitting TRBD1. The CDR3 spans 16 residues. The V gene's germline CDR1 is LNHDA and CDR2 SQIVND (reference sequence). V lost 3 bases and J lost 6; bases outside the gene matches: 7. The CDR3 DNA sequence: TGTGCCAGTAGTATTTTCTTGGGGACAGGGGGCAATGAGCAGTTCTTC. Protein: CASSIFLGTGGNEQFF.